This T cell receptor (beta chain) was recorded in a study of T cells in Graves' hyperthyroidism and ophthalmopathy. Reasons for excluding patients were uncontrolled infection, other autoimmune disease, pregnancy or lactation. Diagnosing involved the use of clinical symptoms, serum thyroxine and TRAb, thyroid ultrasound and orbital computed tomography. Remarks on this clonotype: Antigen unknown.

General study points: The authors' 13 V-J model separated ophthalmopathy from stable hyperthyroidism.

Germline-derived CDR1 and CDR2 are SGHRS and YFSETQ. Trimming stripped 3 bases from V and 4 bases from J, with 13 bases between. The CDR3 length is 14 residues. What was amplified from RNA transcripts were TCR beta CDR3 regions. With the HTBI primer set, the TCR CDR3 went through a first round of RT-PCR. TCRdb reprocessed the multiplex PCR reads with MiXCR, giving one entry per CDR3 protein. The table lists roughly 580,000 distinct CDR3 sequences, more than 45% of them singletons. This TCR was sampled from a woman younger than 35 with Graves' hyperthyroidism. The sample taken for sequencing was peripheral blood or thyroid tissue (not recorded which). The gene calls are TRBV5-1 and TRBJ1-1; D remains ambiguous. CDR3 DNA: TGCGCCAGCAGCTCCCCATCTAAGGTCACTGAAGCTTTCTTT. Protein sequence: CASSSPSKVTEAFF.